These 9 T cell receptor beta chains came from one sample sequenced in a study of CD8+CD57+ T cells in acquired aplastic anemia. TCR beta VDJ and CDR3 were profiled, and genomic DNA was the template. From the reads, TCRdb called clonotypes with MiXCR, one entry per CDR3 protein. The table shows around 430,000 distinct CDR3 sequences, with more than 25% occurring only once. Patients selected for sequencing had displayed CD8+CD57+ cell expansion by flow cytometry. Sequencing input: sorted CD4+, CD8+, or CD8+CD57+ T cells (not recorded which) from PBMCs. Every receptor here comes from a human donor with aplastic anemia.

This chain connects TRBV2 to TRBJ1-2; D remains ambiguous. Trimming removed 6 bases from V and 8 bases from J, with 19 bases in between. Germline V gene sequence: CDR1 SNHLY, CDR2 FYNNEI. CDR3 size: 14 residues. As DNA, the CDR3 is TGTGCCAGCAGACCCGACTTGGTGGTGGGGGGCTACACCTTC. Protein sequence: CASRPDLVVGGYTF.

About this clonotype: A much larger clone sits a single nucleotide away, making a read error possible. The conserved phenylalanine or tryptophan normally closing the CDR3 is absent here, so this likely arose from a read error. The V and J genes are TRBV7-3 and TRBJ1-1, with D maybe TRBD1 (5 bases). V lost 3 bases, J lost 8 bases, and 13 bases lay in between. Germline CDR1 SGHTA, CDR2 FQGTGA. The CDR3 is 13 amino acids. This CDR3 reads CASSFIREAEAFL. The CDR3, as DNA: TGTGCCAGCAGCTTCATCAGGGAGGCGGAAGCTTTCCTT.

Worth noting for this clonotype: This may be a read error, as it is one base from a much larger clone. This chain links TRBV19 with TRBJ1-2; no firm D call. Germline assignment: CDR1 LNHDA and CDR2 SQIVND (reference sequence). V was cut by 5 bases and J by 4 bases, with 11 bases left in between. This CDR3 is 13 amino acids long. The CDR3 sequence is CASSEDGPYGYTF. In DNA, the CDR3 is TGTGCCAGTAGTGAAGACGGCCCCTATGGCTACACCTTC.

About this clonotype: A single base separates this from a much larger clone, so it may be a read error. This chain joins TRBV10-1 and TRBJ2-1; TRBD2 agrees at 12 bases. The CDR3 covers 15 residues. Germline loops: CDR1 WNHNN, CDR2 SYGVQD (reference sequence). The CDR3 sequence is CASSEILAGGSEQLF. CDR3 sequence (DNA): TGCGCCAGCAGTGAAATACTAGCGGGAGGTAGTGAGCAGCTCTTC.

The rearrangement joins TRBV6-2 or TRBV6-3 to TRBJ1-1; D might be TRBD1 (6 bases). V gave up 2 bases and J gave up 6 bases, with 13 bases separating them. CDR1 and CDR2 from the germline V gene are MNHEY and SVGEGT. The CDR3 is made up of 14 amino acids. The CDR3, as DNA: TGTGCCAGCAGTTACAACCGGGACATCCCTGAAGCTTTCTTT. It encodes CASSYNRDIPEAFF.

This rearrangement joins TRBV2 to TRBJ2-7; 12 bases agree with TRBD1. Germline CDR1 is SNHLY and CDR2 is FYNNEI. J lost 5 bases, V lost 3 bases, and 11 bases had no gene match. The CDR3 totals 17 residues. The DNA of the CDR3 is TGTGCCAGCAGTGACTCATTACCCGGGACAGGGGGCGACGAGCAGTACTTC. Translated: CASSDSLPGTGGDEQYF.

The sample holds many counts of this clonotype. V is TRBV7-2 and J is TRBJ1-3; D is perhaps TRBD1 (5 bases). CDR3 length: 13 residues. CDR1 is SGHTA, CDR2 FQGNSA, per germline. Trimming removed 7 bases from V and 1 base from J, with 8 bases in between. CDR3: CASNQGSGNTIYF. The CDR3 DNA is TGTGCCAGCAACCAGGGTTCTGGAAACACCATATATTTT.

V gene TRBV7-9 combines with J gene TRBJ1-2; D may be TRBD1 (5 bases). In germline, CDR1 is SEHNR, CDR2 FQNEAQ (reference sequence). The CDR3 loop spans 12 amino acids. V was cut by 1 base and J by 7 bases, with 7 bases left in between. CDR3 bases: TGTGCCAGCAGCTTAGTGGGGGTTGGCTACACCTTC. Protein sequence: CASSLVGVGYTF.

The table lists this clonotype with many counts. The V and J genes are TRBV19 and TRBJ1-2; D is perhaps TRBD1 (6 bases). The CDR3 consists of 13 residues. Germline CDR1 LNHDA, CDR2 SQIVND (reference sequence). Trimming stripped 8 bases from V and 2 bases from J, with 12 bases between. CDR3 in amino acids: CASSRDNNYGYTF. CDR3 bases: TGTGCCAGTTCCCGGGACAACAACTATGGCTACACCTTC.